Listed below are T cell receptor beta chains from one sample, sequenced in a study of tumor-infiltrating lymphocytes in localized non-small cell lung cancer. This table comes from immunoSEQ multiplex PCR, and its TCRdb copy is limited to in-frame clones, with some not included. The repertoire holds around 15,000 clones, with approximately 71% as singletons. Material for sequencing was lung tumor tissue. These receptors were taken from a human donor with non-small cell lung cancer. The CDR3 runs from the conserved cysteine through the conserved F or W. A D gene is named only where the DNA matches it firmly. Rows give clone size only sometimes, using once, few, many, or a class for an expanded clone.

>-|TRBV5-1|TRBJ2-4|-
CASFEQGGDIQYF
TGCGCCAGCTTTGAACAGGGTGGGGACATTCAGTACTTC
>-|TRBV18|TRBJ1-6|-
CASSPGGDSPLHF
TGTGCCAGCTCACCAGGAGGAGACTCACCCCTCCACTTT
>-|TRBV10-1|TRBJ1-2|-
CASNYSHSNYGYTF
TGCGCCAGCAATTACAGTCATTCCAACTATGGCTACACCTTC
>-|TRBV11-1|TRBJ2-3|-
CASSPSTDTQYF
TGTGCCAGCAGCCCCAGCACAGATACGCAGTATTTT
>-|TRBV6-5|TRBJ2-1|-
CASFAGNEQFF
TGTGCCAGCTTTGCGGGAAATGAGCAGTTCTTC
>TRBD2|TRBV5-1|TRBJ2-5|few
CASRSLAGGQETQYF
TGCGCCAGCAGATCGCTAGCGGGGGGTCAAGAGACCCAGTACTTC
>-|TRBV7-2|TRBJ1-4|-
CASSFRTSTNEKLFF
TGTGCCAGCAGCTTTCGGACTTCAACTAATGAAAAACTGTTTTTT
>-|TRBV29-1|TRBJ1-1|few
CSAGQQNTEAFF
TGCAGCGCCGGACAGCAGAACACTGAAGCTTTCTTT
>TRBD1|TRBV5-8|TRBJ1-2|-
CASSVGQGFYGYTF
TGTGCCAGCAGCGTGGGACAGGGTTTCTATGGCTACACCTTC
>-|TRBV11-3|TRBJ2-5|few
CASSELRQRQTQYF
TGTGCCAGCAGCGAACTCCGACAGAGACAGACCCAGTACTTC
>-|TRBV7-6|TRBJ2-7|-
CASSSADRAEQYF
TGTGCCAGCAGCTCCGCGGACCGGGCGGAGCAGTACTTC
>-|TRBV19|TRBJ1-1|few
CASNKLGELRGEAFF
TGTGCCAGTAACAAGCTGGGGGAACTTCGGGGTGAAGCTTTCTTT
>-|TRBV5-1|TRBJ1-1|-
CASSSLGEGRMNTEAFF
TGCGCCAGCAGCTCTCTCGGGGAAGGGCGGATGAACACTGAAGCTTTCTTT
>-|TRBV6-1|TRBJ2-1|-
CASSVSQRLSGNEQFF
TGTGCCAGCAGTGTTAGTCAGAGACTATCGGGCAATGAGCAGTTCTTC
>-|TRBV30|TRBJ2-1|-
CAWNLGPGGGNEQFF
TGTGCCTGGAATCTGGGGCCGGGCGGAGGGAATGAGCAGTTCTTC
>-|TRBV5-4|TRBJ1-2|-
CASPGGSEGGSNHYGYTF
TGTGCCAGCCCCGGTGGGAGTGAGGGAGGGAGTAATCACTATGGCTACACCTTC
>-|TRBV30|TRBJ1-2|-
CAWNAGSYYGYTF
TGTGCCTGGAATGCAGGGTCTTACTATGGCTACACCTTC
>TRBD1|TRBV6-1|TRBJ1-4|-
CASSELPGQGYEKLFF
TGTGCCAGCAGTGAGCTCCCGGGACAGGGGTATGAAAAACTGTTTTTT
>-|TRBV30|TRBJ1-2|once
CAWSVGQYGYTF
TGTGCCTGGAGTGTCGGACAGTATGGCTACACCTTC
>TRBD1|TRBV5-4|TRBJ2-7|-
CAKRTGADEQYF
TGTGCAAAACGGACAGGGGCAGACGAGCAGTACTTC
>-|TRBV15|TRBJ1-5|-
CATSRGTANQPQHF
TGTGCCACCAGCAGAGGGACAGCCAATCAGCCCCAGCATTTT
>TRBD2|TRBV9|TRBJ2-3|-
CASSRPLAGGSMADTQYF
TGTGCCAGCAGCCGACCACTAGCGGGAGGTAGTATGGCAGATACGCAGTATTTT
>TRBD2|TRBV6-5|TRBJ2-3|-
CASSLLAASTDTQYF
TGTGCCAGCAGCTTACTAGCGGCCTCCACAGATACGCAGTATTTT
>-|TRBV5-1|TRBJ1-1|-
CASSLGRPLNTEAFF
TGCGCCAGCAGCTTGGGCAGGCCCTTGAACACTGAAGCTTTCTTT
>-|TRBV18|TRBJ2-5|-
CASSPREETQYF
TGTGCCAGCTCACCAAGGGAAGAGACCCAGTACTTC
>TRBD1|TRBV19|TRBJ2-5|once
CASSTDRGRSQETQYF
TGTGCCAGTAGTACCGACAGGGGGCGCTCCCAAGAGACCCAGTACTTC
>-|TRBV6-4|TRBJ2-3|-
CASSPGARADTQYF
TGTGCCAGCAGTCCGGGGGCAAGGGCAGATACGCAGTATTTT
>-|TRBV5-1|TRBJ2-2|-
CASSLGGSTGELFF
TGCGCCAGCAGCTTGGGGGGATCGACCGGGGAGCTGTTTTTT
>-|TRBV5-8|TRBJ2-4|once
CASSFRTGSNQNIQYF
TGTGCCAGCAGCTTTAGAACAGGGAGTAATCAAAACATTCAGTACTTC
>-|TRBV19|TRBJ1-5|few
CASSWGARRPQHF
TGTGCCAGTAGTTGGGGTGCCCGGCGGCCCCAGCATTTT
>-|TRBV7-2|TRBJ1-4|-
CASSPGQLTNEKLFF
TGTGCCAGCAGCCCAGGACAGCTGACTAATGAAAAACTGTTTTTT
>TRBD1|TRBV11-2|TRBJ1-2|-
CASSPTGGGYGYTF
TGTGCCAGCAGCCCTACAGGGGGCGGCTATGGCTACACCTTC
>TRBD2|TRBV5-8|TRBJ2-5|-
CASSGEGPGTVETQYF
TGTGCCAGCAGCGGGGAGGGCCCGGGTACCGTAGAGACCCAGTACTTC
>TRBD1|TRBV4-2|TRBJ1-1|-
CASSQETGTGEAFF
TGTGCCAGCAGCCAAGAAACCGGGACAGGGGAAGCTTTCTTT
>-|TRBV14|TRBJ1-1|few
CASSQEFGAHTEAFF
TGTGCCAGCAGCCAAGAGTTCGGGGCGCACACTGAAGCTTTCTTT
>-|TRBV4-3|TRBJ1-1|-
CASSQDGGRERAEAFF
TGCGCCAGCAGCCAAGACGGGGGGAGAGAACGGGCTGAAGCTTTCTTT
>-|TRBV11-2|TRBJ2-7|-
CASSNDRSSYEQYF
TGTGCCAGCAGCAATGACAGGTCCTCCTACGAGCAGTACTTC